This is a list of T cell receptor beta chains from one sample in a study of cytomegalovirus exposure and HLA in healthy donors. Sequencing used immunoSEQ multiplex PCR; TCRdb keeps in-frame clones, though not all of them. The table has 130,000 to 150,000 clones, around two thirds seen once. Sequencing input: PBMCs. Receptors originate from a woman between 18 and 29 years old in good health and CMV-seronegative. Both conserved end residues are part of each CDR3. D genes are given only for firm matches. Size is stated for part of the rows, as once, few or many counts, or as a class when the clone is expanded.

. TRBJ2-3 TRBV5-1 TRBD2 TGCGCCAGCAGCTTGGGGGTAGCGGGATCTAGCACAGATACGCAGTATTTT CASSLGVAGSSTDTQYF
. TRBJ1-5 TRBV7-9 . TGTGCCATACAGGGATATAGCAATCAGCCCCAGCATTTT CAIQGYSNQPQHF
. TRBJ2-7 TRBV9 TRBD2 TGTGCCAGCAGCGTAGGACTAGCGGGGGAGGAGTACGAGCAGTACTTC CASSVGLAGEEYEQYF
. TRBJ1-2 TRBV19 . TGTGCCAGTAGTCTAGACCGAGACTATGGCTACACCTTC CASSLDRDYGYTF
. TRBJ1-1 TRBV5-4 . TGTGCCAGCAACCGCGACAGGCAGGACACTGAAGCTTTCTTT CASNRDRQDTEAFF
. TRBJ1-2 TRBV2 . TGTGCCAGCAGTTACAGGGTTTCTAACTATGGCTACACCTTC CASSYRVSNYGYTF
. TRBJ1-1 TRBV11-2 . TGTGCCAGCAGCCTCGTTTGGCAGGGTGGGAACACTGAAGCTTTCTTT CASSLVWQGGNTEAFF
few TRBJ2-7 TRBV6-5 . TGTGCCAGCAGAACCCCGGACAACCACGAGCAGTACTTC CASRTPDNHEQYF
. TRBJ1-4 TRBV4-1 TRBD1 TGCGCCAGCAGCCAAGGGAGGGGGCCAACTAATGAAAAACTGTTTTTT CASSQGRGPTNEKLFF
. TRBJ1-3 TRBV15 . TGTGCCACCAGCAAGACAGTGACGGGAAACACCATATATTTT CATSKTVTGNTIYF
. TRBJ2-2 TRBV18 . TGTGCCAGCTCACCACACGACCTGGGAGGTTGGGTCACCGGGGAGCTGTTTTTT CASSPHDLGGWVTGELFF
once TRBJ1-4 TRBV30 . TGTGCCTGGAGTTTATCATCCCTCGGAAAACTGTTTTTT CAWSLSSLGKLFF
. TRBJ1-6 TRBV30 TRBD1 TGTGCCTGGAGTGCGACAGGGGGTAATCCACCCCTCCACTTT CAWSATGGNPPLHF
. TRBJ1-1 TRBV19 TRBD1 TGTGCCAGTAAGGGACAGGGGGGCACTGAAGCTTTCTTT CASKGQGGTEAFF